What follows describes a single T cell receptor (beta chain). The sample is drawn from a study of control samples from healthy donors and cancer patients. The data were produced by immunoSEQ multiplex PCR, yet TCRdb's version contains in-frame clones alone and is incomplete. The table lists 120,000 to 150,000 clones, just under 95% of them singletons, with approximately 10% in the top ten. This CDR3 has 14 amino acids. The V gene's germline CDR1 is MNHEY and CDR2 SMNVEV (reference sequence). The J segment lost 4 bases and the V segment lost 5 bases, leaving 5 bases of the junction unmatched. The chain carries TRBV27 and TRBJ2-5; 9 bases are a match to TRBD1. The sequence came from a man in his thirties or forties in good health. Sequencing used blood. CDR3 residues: CASSPRTGVETQYF. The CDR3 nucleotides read TGTGCCAGCAGTCCTCGGACAGGGGTAGAGACCCAGTACTTC.